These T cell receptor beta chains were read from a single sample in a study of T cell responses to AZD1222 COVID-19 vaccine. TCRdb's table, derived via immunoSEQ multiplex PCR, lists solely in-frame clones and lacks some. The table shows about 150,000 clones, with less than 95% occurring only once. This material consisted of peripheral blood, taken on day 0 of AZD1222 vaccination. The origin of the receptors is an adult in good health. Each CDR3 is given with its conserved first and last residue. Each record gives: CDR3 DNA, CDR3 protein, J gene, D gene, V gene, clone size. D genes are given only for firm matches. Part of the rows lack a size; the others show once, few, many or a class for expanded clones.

DNA: TGTGCCAGCAGTCACGACAGGGCCGAAGCTTTCTTT; CDR3: CASSHDRAEAFF; J: TRBJ1-1; D: TRBD1; V: TRBV14; size: -
DNA: TGTGCCAGCAGTAGGCAGAGAAACACTGAAGCTTTCTTT; CDR3: CASSRQRNTEAFF; J: TRBJ1-1; D: -; V: TRBV6-5; size: -
DNA: TGTGCCAGCAGTTTAAGTAACACTGAAGCTTTCTTT; CDR3: CASSLSNTEAFF; J: TRBJ1-1; D: -; V: TRBV28; size: once
DNA: TGTGCCAGCAGTCGCCGAGGGACTAGCGGGAGCTCCTACAATGAGCAGTTCTTC; CDR3: CASSRRGTSGSSYNEQFF; J: TRBJ2-1; D: TRBD2; V: TRBV6-6; size: -
DNA: TGTGCCAGCGGGGTGTACAGGAAGGGATACGAGCAGTACTTC; CDR3: CASGVYRKGYEQYF; J: TRBJ2-7; D: -; V: TRBV6-5; size: -
DNA: TGTGCCAGCAGCGCCGGACTAGCGGGATTCGATGAGCAGTTCTTC; CDR3: CASSAGLAGFDEQFF; J: TRBJ2-1; D: TRBD2; V: TRBV7-3; size: -
DNA: TGTGCCAGCAGCCAAGTTCGGGGTAGCGTGCAAGAGACCCAGTACTTC; CDR3: CASSQVRGSVQETQYF; J: TRBJ2-5; D: -; V: TRBV3-1/TRBV3-2; size: -
DNA: TGTGCCAGCAGTTACTCGAGGGCGGAGACTAACTATGGCTACACCTTC; CDR3: CASSYSRAETNYGYTF; J: TRBJ1-2; D: -; V: TRBV6-5; size: -
DNA: TGTGCCAGCAGTCCCCTAAGCAGGGGGGAATCACCCCTCCACTTT; CDR3: CASSPLSRGESPLHF; J: TRBJ1-6; D: TRBD1; V: TRBV27; size: -
DNA: TGTGCCAGCAGTTTAACAGGGTCCTACGAGCAGTACTTC; CDR3: CASSLTGSYEQYF; J: TRBJ2-7; D: -; V: TRBV27; size: -
DNA: TGTGCCAGCAGGGGGCCAGGGAGGAATCAGCCCCAGCATTTT; CDR3: CASRGPGRNQPQHF; J: TRBJ1-5; D: -; V: TRBV6-5; size: -
DNA: TGTGCCAGCAGCCCATGGCGGCTAGCGGGCCCCTTCAAAGTTCTTCCTGAGCAGTTCTTC; CDR3: CASSPWRLAGPFKVLPEQFF; J: TRBJ2-1; D: TRBD2; V: TRBV7-6; size: -
DNA: TGTGCCAGCAGTTTAGCATGGGAAGCTTTCTTT; CDR3: CASSLAWEAFF; J: TRBJ1-1; D: -; V: TRBV28; size: -
DNA: TGTGCCAGTAGTATTAGGGGTGCCCTTGAGACCCAGTACTTC; CDR3: CASSIRGALETQYF; J: TRBJ2-5; D: -; V: TRBV19; size: -
DNA: TGTGCCAGCAGCTTAGAACCCGGGGGTTATGGCTACACCTTC; CDR3: CASSLEPGGYGYTF; J: TRBJ1-2; D: -; V: TRBV11-2; size: once
DNA: TGTGCTAGCAGCCCAGTTTTCGGGGTCCTACCGAACACCGGGGAGCTGTTTTTT; CDR3: CASSPVFGVLPNTGELFF; J: TRBJ2-2; D: -; V: TRBV7-7; size: -
DNA: TGTGCCACCCGGTCGGGACGGGGGTCCCCCTCAGATACGCAGTATTTT; CDR3: CATRSGRGSPSDTQYF; J: TRBJ2-3; D: -; V: TRBV7-2; size: -
DNA: TGTGCCAGCCGGGACAGGGGGTCGGCAACTAATGAAAAACTGTTTTTT; CDR3: CASRDRGSATNEKLFF; J: TRBJ1-4; D: TRBD1; V: TRBV19; size: -
DNA: TGTGCCAGCCTAGGGACAGGGTCTGAAGCTTTCTTT; CDR3: CASLGTGSEAFF; J: TRBJ1-1; D: TRBD1; V: TRBV4-2; size: -
DNA: TGTGCCAGCAGTGAAGAAGGCAGGGGGAACATTCAGTACTTC; CDR3: CASSEEGRGNIQYF; J: TRBJ2-4; D: TRBD1; V: TRBV6-1; size: -
DNA: TGTGCCAGCAGCTCCATTGGGAAGAGATCAGGGGGCGCGAGGAAGACCCAGTACTTC; CDR3: CASSSIGKRSGGARKTQYF; J: TRBJ2-5; D: TRBD1; V: TRBV7-9; size: -
DNA: TGTGCCAGCAGCTTACGCCACTCTGGAAACACCATATATTTT; CDR3: CASSLRHSGNTIYF; J: TRBJ1-3; D: -; V: TRBV5-4; size: -
DNA: TGTGCCCTCAGCCCCAGTGGCGAGCCTGGCTACACCTTC; CDR3: CALSPSGEPGYTF; J: TRBJ1-2; D: -; V: TRBV6-6; size: once
DNA: TGTGCCACCAGCAGAGTGACAGCCCTTGGGCAGCCCCAGCATTTT; CDR3: CATSRVTALGQPQHF; J: TRBJ1-5; D: -; V: TRBV15; size: -
DNA: TGTGCCAGCAGTTACTCAGGAGTCTCTAGCCCCAGGCAAGAGACCCAGTACTTC; CDR3: CASSYSGVSSPRQETQYF; J: TRBJ2-5; D: -; V: TRBV6-2/TRBV6-3; size: -
DNA: TGCGCCAGCAGCCACCTAGCGGGGGCGGTTGGGGAGCAGTACTTC; CDR3: CASSHLAGAVGEQYF; J: TRBJ2-7; D: TRBD2; V: TRBV4-1; size: -
DNA: TGTGCCAGCTCACCACGGGGACAGATTAGCAATCAGCCCCAGCATTTT; CDR3: CASSPRGQISNQPQHF; J: TRBJ1-5; D: TRBD1; V: TRBV18; size: -
DNA: TGTGCCAGCAGTGGCCAAAATAACTATGGCTACACCTTC; CDR3: CASSGQNNYGYTF; J: TRBJ1-2; D: -; V: TRBV25-1; size: -
DNA: TGTGCCAGAAGCTTCCGAGAAAGTGGCTACACCTTC; CDR3: CARSFRESGYTF; J: TRBJ1-2; D: -; V: TRBV5-3; size: -
DNA: TGTGCCAGCTCACCGGCAGGGGGCAACTATGGCTACACCTTC; CDR3: CASSPAGGNYGYTF; J: TRBJ1-2; D: TRBD1; V: TRBV18; size: -
DNA: TGTGCCAGCAGCTTAGGTCTAGCGGGCACAGATACGCAGTATTTT; CDR3: CASSLGLAGTDTQYF; J: TRBJ2-3; D: TRBD2; V: TRBV7-2; size: -
DNA: TGTGCCAGCAGCCAAAGCGGGAACAATGAGCAGTTCTTC; CDR3: CASSQSGNNEQFF; J: TRBJ2-1; D: TRBD2; V: TRBV4-2; size: -
DNA: TGTGCCAGCAGACTGCAGGGAACAATCAGAGAGACCCAGTACTTC; CDR3: CASRLQGTIRETQYF; J: TRBJ2-5; D: -; V: TRBV2; size: once
DNA: TGTGCCAGCAGTCGGGGAGGCTATGGCTACACCTTC; CDR3: CASSRGGYGYTF; J: TRBJ1-2; D: -; V: TRBV6-5; size: -
DNA: TGTGCCACCAGCAGGCTGCCAGGGGGCACCGGGGAGCTGTTTTTT; CDR3: CATSRLPGGTGELFF; J: TRBJ2-2; D: TRBD1; V: TRBV15; size: -
DNA: TGTGCCAGCAGGCCGAACGGGAGGAACTATGGCTACACCTTC; CDR3: CASRPNGRNYGYTF; J: TRBJ1-2; D: -; V: TRBV27; size: -
DNA: TGTGCCAGCAGCCAAGTTTGGGGGGAGGGCTATGGCTACACCTTC; CDR3: CASSQVWGEGYGYTF; J: TRBJ1-2; D: -; V: TRBV3-1/TRBV3-2; size: -
DNA: TGCGCCAGCAGCCAAGATGGGCTAGCGGGGGGCGGGGAGCTGTTTTTT; CDR3: CASSQDGLAGGGELFF; J: TRBJ2-2; D: TRBD2; V: TRBV4-1; size: -
DNA: TGTGCCAGCAGCTTAGCCGAGGGCCATAGTACCGGGGAGCTGTTTTTT; CDR3: CASSLAEGHSTGELFF; J: TRBJ2-2; D: -; V: TRBV7-6; size: -
DNA: TGTGCCAGCGTTGAGCAGCGGAGCTCCTACGAGCAGTACTTC; CDR3: CASVEQRSSYEQYF; J: TRBJ2-7; D: -; V: TRBV2; size: once
DNA: TGTGCCAGCAGTTACCCCTTGAAGGGCCAAGAGACCCAGTACTTC; CDR3: CASSYPLKGQETQYF; J: TRBJ2-5; D: -; V: TRBV6-2/TRBV6-3; size: -
DNA: TGCGCCAGCAGCGTGACGGCGAACACTGAAGCTTTCTTT; CDR3: CASSVTANTEAFF; J: TRBJ1-1; D: -; V: TRBV5-1; size: once
DNA: TGTGCCAGCAGCTGGACCCCGACTACCTACGAGCAGTACTTC; CDR3: CASSWTPTTYEQYF; J: TRBJ2-7; D: -; V: TRBV5-6; size: -
DNA: TGTGCCAGCAGCCTTCCCCCGGGAGAAGCTTTCTTT; CDR3: CASSLPPGEAFF; J: TRBJ1-1; D: -; V: TRBV3-1/TRBV3-2; size: -
DNA: TGTGCTAGCAGCTTGGGGACTCAAGAGACCCAGTACTTC; CDR3: CASSLGTQETQYF; J: TRBJ2-5; D: -; V: TRBV7-7; size: -
DNA: TGCGCCAGCAGCCAAGATGGGACTTCCTACAATGAGCAGTTCTTC; CDR3: CASSQDGTSYNEQFF; J: TRBJ2-1; D: -; V: TRBV4-1; size: once
DNA: TGTGCCAGCACTACCGGGACTACCGGCTACACCTTC; CDR3: CASTTGTTGYTF; J: TRBJ1-2; D: -; V: TRBV4-2; size: -
DNA: TGTGCCAGCAGTGAAGCATCAGGGGGCCGGTACGAGACCCAGTACTTC; CDR3: CASSEASGGRYETQYF; J: TRBJ2-5; D: TRBD1; V: TRBV6-1; size: -
DNA: TGTGCCAGCAGCTTGAGAGGGCCAACCCACTACAATGAGCAGTTCTTC; CDR3: CASSLRGPTHYNEQFF; J: TRBJ2-1; D: -; V: TRBV5-6; size: -
DNA: TGCGCCAGCAGCGATAAAAGACAGGGGAATTCACCCCTCCACTTT; CDR3: CASSDKRQGNSPLHF; J: TRBJ1-6; D: TRBD1; V: TRBV5-1; size: -
DNA: TGCGCCAGCAGCCAAGATCCGGACAGGGGAAATCAGCCCCAGCATTTT; CDR3: CASSQDPDRGNQPQHF; J: TRBJ1-5; D: TRBD1; V: TRBV4-1; size: -
DNA: TGTGCCAGTAGTATAGATCGCGGGGTAATCAGCTATGGCTACACCTTC; CDR3: CASSIDRGVISYGYTF; J: TRBJ1-2; D: -; V: TRBV19; size: -
DNA: TGTGCCAGCAGGGTGGGGGGAGATCACCACAATGAGCAGTTCTTC; CDR3: CASRVGGDHHNEQFF; J: TRBJ2-1; D: -; V: TRBV28; size: -
DNA: TGTGCCAGTAGTACCCCCGGGACGGGCGGGTATGGCTACACCTTC; CDR3: CASSTPGTGGYGYTF; J: TRBJ1-2; D: -; V: TRBV19; size: -